This T cell receptor beta chain was sequenced for a study of tumor-infiltrating lymphocytes in localized non-small cell lung cancer. Concerning this clone itself: Its specificity is unknown.

The method was immunoSEQ multiplex PCR; TCRdb's version includes in-frame clones alone and lacks a portion of them. The sample includes tens of thousands of clones, around 64% of them seen just once. The study's findings and limits: Higher tumor T cell infiltration than in uninvolved lung was supported by TCRbeta sequencing. Not all patients were TCR sequenced, owing to tissue quantity. IM1 and IM2 tumors showed no difference in T-cell fraction. Each assay used a separate piece of the same tissue.

Input material: lung tumor tissue. The clonotype was recovered from a human donor with non-small cell lung cancer.

This CDR3 is CASSENVETQYF. CDR3 nucleotides: TGCGCCAGCAGTGAGAACGTAGAGACCCAGTACTTC. The V and J genes are TRBV10-1 and TRBJ2-5; no clear D. V was shortened by 2 bases and J by 4 bases, with 5 bases between the two germline ends. In germline, CDR1 is WNHNN, CDR2 SYGVQD (reference sequence). There are 12 residues in the CDR3.